Listed here are 32 T cell receptor beta chains from one sample, sequenced in a study of T cells after yellow fever vaccination. In TCRdb, the 5' RACE reads were re-called with MiXCR into one record per CDR3 protein. The sample includes 110,000 or so distinct CDR3 sequences, about 7% of them seen just once. This sample comprised CD4+ T cells sorted from PBMCs, obtained about 41 days after the first yellow fever vaccination. These receptors came from a man aged 18 to 29 who received the YFV17D yellow fever vaccine.

This clonotype has at least ten counts. The V and J genes are TRBV12-3 or TRBV12-4 and TRBJ1-1, with D possibly matching TRBD1 (6 bases). This CDR3 spans 12 amino acids. With 6 bases removed from V and 4 bases from J, the gap between germline ends came to 9 bases. CDR3 DNA sequence: TGTGCCAGCAGACAGGGTATCACTGAAGCTTTCTTT. This translates into CASRQGITEAFF.

This clonotype came up a few times. The chain joins TRBV5-1 to TRBJ1-2; D uncertain. Trimming removed 0 bases at V and 8 bases at J, with 11 bases between. The CDR3 is made up of 13 amino acids. CDR1 is SGHRS, CDR2 YFSETQ, per germline. The CDR3 DNA reads as TGCGCCAGCAGCTTGGATGTTGCCAGAGGCTACACCTTC. Translated: CASSLDVARGYTF.

In this sample, this clonotype turned up many times. The chain is built from TRBV4-3 and TRBJ2-1; 9 bases match TRBD1. Germline-derived CDR1 and CDR2 are LGHNA and YSLEER. The V segment lost 8 bases and the J segment 6 bases; nucleotides outside the gene matches: 11. The CDR3 spans 15 residues. CDR3 region: CASGPLGQGGNEQFF. CDR3 DNA sequence: TGCGCCAGCGGGCCGTTGGGACAGGGAGGCAATGAGCAGTTCTTC.

The sample holds a few counts of this clonotype. The chain recombines TRBV4-3 with TRBJ2-2; the D is unclear. The CDR3 is 15 residues long. CDR1 and CDR2 (germline): LGHNA, YSLEER. The germline V and J ends were trimmed by 3 bases and 0 bases, with 8 bases remaining between them. DNA of the CDR3: TGCGCCAGCAGCCAGGGTCTTCCGAACACCGGGGAGCTGTTTTTT. Translation gives CASSQGLPNTGELFF.

The sample holds many counts of this clonotype. The genes are TRBV29-1 and TRBJ2-5; D tentatively reads TRBD1 or TRBD2 (5 bases each). Germline V gives CDR1 SQVTM, CDR2 ANQGSEA. The CDR3 length is 13 residues. Trimming cost V 3 bases and J 0 bases, with 8 bases left between them. The CDR3 coding sequence is TGCAGCGTTGACCGGGGACACCAAGAGACCCAGTACTTC. Its translation: CSVDRGHQETQYF.

The J gene is TRBJ1-4, the V gene TRBV5-4; the D is unclear. CDR3 length: 13 amino acids. V lost 0 bases and J lost 5, with 5 bases in between. Looked up from germline, CDR1 is SGHNT and CDR2 is YYREEE (reference sequence). The CDR3 reads CASSLETNEKLFF. The CDR3 nucleotides are TGTGCCAGCAGCTTGGAGACAAATGAAAAACTGTTTTTT. The full variable domain, completed using reference TRBV5-4 and TRBJ1-4, is ETGVTQSPTHLIKTRGQQVTLRCSSQSGHNTVSWYQQALGQGPQFIFQYYREEENGRGNFPPRFSGLQFPNYSSELNVNALELDDSALYLCASSLETNEKLFFGSGTQLSVL.

This clonotype was recorded many times. CDR3 nucleotides: TGTGCCAGCAGTTTACTAGCTGGGGCCAACGTCCTGACTTTC. This encodes CASSLLAGANVLTF. The chain carries TRBV12-3 or TRBV12-4 and TRBJ2-6, with D unresolved. This CDR3 contains 14 residues. V was clipped by 2 bases and J by 2 bases, with 4 bases between them.

This clonotype has a count of ten or more. This chain connects TRBV19 to TRBJ2-3; TRBD2 matches at 8 bases. The CDR3 consists of 16 residues. J lost 6 bases, V lost 5 bases, and 13 bases had no gene match. CDR1 and CDR2 from the germline V gene are LNHDA and SQIVND (reference sequence). The CDR3 loop reads CASSSPAGGATDTQYF. In nucleotides, the CDR3 is TGTGCCAGTAGTTCACCGGCCGGGGGGGCAACCGATACGCAGTATTTT.

There are many counts of this clonotype. Germline and junction disagree at one end, which may indicate a read error. CDR3 loop: CSARELAKNIQYF. CDR3 bases: TGCAGTGCCAGAGAGTTAGCCAAAAACATTCAGTACTTC. V is TRBV20-1 and J is TRBJ2-4, with unresolved D. Germline V lookup: CDR1 DFQATT, CDR2 SNEGSKA (reference sequence). The CDR3 contains 13 residues.

Ten or more counts support this clonotype. The chain links TRBV20-1 to TRBJ2-3; the D gene is possibly TRBD2 (7 bases). The CDR3 extends over 17 amino acids. The ends were cut back, 1 base at V and 2 bases at J, with 19 bases in the middle. Germline V gene data show CDR1 as DFQATT and CDR2 as SNEGSKA (reference sequence). The CDR3 sequence is CSARAPGRRGLTDTQYF. Written as DNA, the CDR3 is TGCAGTGCTAGAGCTCCCGGGCGGCGGGGGCTCACAGATACGCAGTATTTT.

This clonotype was seen repeatedly, ten times or more. The V and J genes are TRBV20-1 and TRBJ2-5; D possibly corresponds to TRBD2 (5 bases). Germline CDR1 reads DFQATT; CDR2 reads SNEGSKA (reference sequence). Between the trimmed V and J ends, which lost 2 bases and 3 bases, there was a span of 10 bases. The length of the CDR3 is 13 residues. The CDR3 here is CSARNPGKETQYF. The CDR3 DNA reads TGCAGTGCTAGAAACCCGGGGAAAGAGACCCAGTACTTC.

Many counts were recorded for this clonotype. The chain has TRBV4-1 and TRBJ2-1, with D possibly matching TRBD1 (7 bases). Trimming took 4 bases from V and 8 from J, leaving 27 bases between them. The germline gives CDR1 MGHRA, CDR2 YSYEKL. This CDR3 spans 18 amino acids. The CDR3 sequence: CASSREVGAGGRLDEQFF. As DNA, the CDR3 is TGCGCCAGCAGCCGAGAGGTCGGTGCAGGGGGGAGGCTCGATGAGCAGTTCTTC.

There are many counts of this clonotype. V usage is TRBV25-1 and J usage is TRBJ1-2, with TRBD1 matching 7 bases. The CDR3 sequence is 15 residues long. V lost 2 bases, J lost 10 bases, and 13 bases stayed unmatched. CDR1 is MGHDK, CDR2 SYGVNS, per germline. The CDR3 DNA reads as TGTGCCAGCAGTGAAATGTTTCGACAGGGAAAGGTCTACACCTTC. It specifies CASSEMFRQGKVYTF.

This clonotype was counted many times. The chain carries TRBV24-1 and TRBJ1-2; no definite D call. The CDR3 extends over 13 amino acids. Looked up from germline, CDR1 is KGHDR and CDR2 is SFDVKD. The V end lost 3 bases, the J end lost 2 bases, and 6 bases lay between the germline ends. The CDR3 spells CATSDRRNYGYTF. In DNA, the CDR3 is TGTGCCACCAGTGATCGCAGGAACTATGGCTACACCTTC.

This clonotype came up many times. V usage is TRBV10-3 and J usage is TRBJ2-7, with D perhaps TRBD1 or TRBD2 (5 bases each). From germline, CDR1 is ENHRY and CDR2 SYGVKD. This CDR3 has 15 amino acids. V lost 0 bases to trimming and J lost 3 bases, with 12 bases between them. CDR3 region: CAISESGVTLYEQYF. Here the CDR3 DNA reads TGTGCCATCAGTGAGTCGGGGGTGACTCTCTACGAGCAGTACTTC.

Many counts were recorded for this clonotype. The genes are TRBV7-9 and TRBJ1-1; 12 bases fit TRBD1. V shed 8 bases and J 10 bases; nucleotides not matched to a gene: 14. This CDR3 region has 15 residues. Germline-derived CDR1 and CDR2 are SEHNR and FQNEAQ (reference sequence). The CDR3 DNA is TGTGCCAGCGGGATGACCGGGACAGGGGGCCCCGGAGCTTTCTTT. Translating it yields CASGMTGTGGPGAFF.

This clonotype was recorded many times. The gene calls are TRBV5-1 and TRBJ1-1; weak D call: TRBD1 (6 bases). Trimming pared 6 bases from V and 0 bases from J, leaving 15 bases between. The CDR3 totals 15 residues. Germline CDR1 reads SGHRS; CDR2 reads YFSETQ. The CDR3 sequence: CASTDRQGMNTEAFF. The CDR3 region has the DNA TGCGCCAGCACTGATCGGCAGGGGATGAACACTGAAGCTTTCTTT.

A word on this clonotype: A much larger clone lies one base from this, so it may be a read error. The gene calls are TRBV23-1 and TRBJ2-1; D may match TRBD1 or TRBD2 (6 bases each). TRBV23-1 is an ORF for which the function is uncertain. The V gene lost 4 bases and the J gene lost 0 bases, with 19 bases spanning the gap. This CDR3 has 18 residues. The CDR3 region has the DNA TGCGCCAGCAGTCGACAGGCGGGGAATCTCAGCTCCTACAATGAGCAGTTCTTC. Translating it yields CASSRQAGNLSSYNEQFF.

This clonotype was detected ten times or more. V is TRBV10-3 and J is TRBJ2-2; D is unclear. With 5 bases removed from V and 0 bases from J, the gap between germline ends came to 10 bases. Germline CDR1 ENHRY, CDR2 SYGVKD. The CDR3 has 15 residues. CDR3 loop: CAISRLEANTGELFF. In DNA form, the CDR3 reads TGTGCCATCAGTCGGCTCGAGGCGAACACCGGGGAGCTGTTTTTT.

This clonotype has a handful of counts. This chain uses TRBV11-1 with TRBJ1-2; 9 bases map to TRBD1. The germline CDR1 and CDR2 sequences are SGHAT and FQDESV (reference sequence). Trimming at V came to 2 bases and at J to 4 bases, leaving 14 bases not matched to a gene. The CDR3 has 18 amino acids. The DNA of the CDR3 is TGTGCCAGCAGCTTATCTCCGGGACAGGGTTCTATTGGCTATGGCTACACCTTC. Residues: CASSLSPGQGSIGYGYTF.

The table lists this clonotype with many counts. The rearrangement links TRBV30 to TRBJ2-1; D remains unclear. The CDR3 extends over 11 amino acids. Per the germline V gene, CDR1 is GTSNPN and CDR2 is SVGIG (reference sequence). With 0 bases removed from V and 8 bases from J, the gap between germline ends came to 5 bases. The CDR3 sequence is CAWSVFHEQFF. The CDR3, as DNA: TGTGCCTGGAGTGTGTTCCATGAGCAGTTCTTC.

This clonotype was detected only once. The chain carries TRBV5-1 and TRBJ2-7; tentatively, D is TRBD2 (6 bases). V was pared by 5 bases and J by 4 bases, with 16 bases between. Looked up from germline, CDR1 is SGHRS and CDR2 is YFSETQ. The length of the CDR3 is 14 residues. CDR3 DNA: TGCGCCAGCAGATTAGTGGGCGGGACGTACGAGCAGTACTTC. Translation gives CASRLVGGTYEQYF. The whole variable domain, remainder taken from reference TRBV5-1 and TRBJ2-7, is KAGVTQTPRYLIKTRGQQVTLSCSPISGHRSVSWYQQTPGQGLQFLFEYFSETQRNKGNFPGRFSGRQFSNSRSEMNVSTLELGDSALYLCASRLVGGTYEQYFGPGTRLTVT.

This clonotype appeared many times. The J gene is TRBJ1-6, the V gene TRBV30; D remains ambiguous. The CDR3 totals 14 residues. Trimming removed 5 bases at V and 0 bases at J, with 8 bases between. From germline, CDR1 is GTSNPN and CDR2 SVGIG (reference sequence). CDR3 amino acids: CAWGRSSYNSPLHF. Here the CDR3 DNA reads TGTGCCTGGGGGAGGAGCTCCTATAATTCACCCCTCCACTTT.

This clonotype showed up many times. The chain couples TRBV12-3 or TRBV12-4 to TRBJ2-7; D unresolved. Trimming cost V 3 bases and J 3 bases, with 15 bases left between them. This CDR3 comprises 15 residues. CDR3 sequence (DNA): TGTGCCAGCAGTTTCGGCAGTTTGGCCTACTACGAGCAGTACGTC. This sequence encodes CASSFGSLAYYEQYV.

This clonotype was counted many times. The rearrangement uses TRBV5-1 and TRBJ2-3; no reliable D call. Trimming stripped 0 bases from V and 2 bases from J, with 10 bases between. Germline lookup yields CDR1 SGHRS and CDR2 YFSETQ. This CDR3 is 15 amino acids long. In nucleotides, the CDR3 is TGCGCCAGCAGCTTGGCTCGCCCTGACACAGATACGCAGTATTTT. Translated, it gives CASSLARPDTDTQYF.

This clonotype was detected ten times or more. The CDR3 region is CSASTRRQTQYF. The CDR3 nucleotides read TGCAGTGCTTCAACTAGAAGGCAGACCCAGTACTTC. The chain is built from TRBV20-1 and TRBJ2-5; TRBD2 is a possible D gene (5 bases). Germline CDR1 and CDR2: DFQATT and SNEGSKA (reference sequence). V was shortened by 5 bases and J by 6 bases, with 13 bases between the two germline ends. This CDR3 contains 12 residues.

This clonotype has a count of ten or more. The rearrangement links TRBV6-2 or TRBV6-3 to TRBJ1-5; D gene uncertain. Between the trimmed V and J ends, which lost 2 bases and 2 bases, there was a span of 13 bases. Germline V gene data show CDR1 as MNHEY and CDR2 as SVGEGT. This CDR3 comprises 16 residues. CDR3 nucleotide sequence: TGTGCCAGCAGTTACAATCTTTTACCTGGCAATCAGCCCCAGCATTTT. Translation gives CASSYNLLPGNQPQHF.

V usage is TRBV20-1 and J usage is TRBJ1-1, with unresolved D. The CDR3 loop spans 14 amino acids. Trimming removed 3 bases at V and 2 bases at J, with 13 bases between. Germline V gene sequence: CDR1 DFQATT, CDR2 SNEGSKA (reference sequence). CDR3 nucleotide sequence: TGCAGTGCTAGCGCCGGTCCTGGTAACACTGAAGCTTTCTTT. This gives the protein CSASAGPGNTEAFF.

This clonotype was seen repeatedly, ten times or more. The junction differs from germline at one of its ends, possibly a read error. CDR3 loop: CAISQSQGILGSSYEQYF. The DNA for the CDR3 is TGTGCCATCAGTCAGTCACAGGGTATACTAGGGAGCTCCTACGAGCAGTACTTC. This sequence joins TRBV10-3 and TRBJ2-7; possibly TRBD1 for D (6 bases). The CDR3 has 18 residues. CDR1 is ENHRY and CDR2 is SYGVKD in the germline V gene.

This clonotype was observed at least ten times. V is TRBV7-3 and J is TRBJ1-1; no clear D. V lost 7 bases and J 0 bases, leaving 9 bases between the germline ends. Germline-derived CDR1 and CDR2 are SGHTA and FQGTGA. This CDR3 contains 13 residues. The CDR3 loop is CASKTGMNTEAFF. CDR3 DNA: TGTGCCAGCAAGACGGGGATGAACACTGAAGCTTTCTTT.

The table lists this clonotype with many counts. The J gene is TRBJ2-5, the V gene TRBV12-5, with D unclear. V was clipped by 1 base and J by 4 bases, with 10 bases between them. The CDR3 runs 14 residues. Looked up from germline, CDR1 is LGHNT and CDR2 is FRNRAP. This CDR3 reads CASGLGSSGETQYF. The CDR3 coding sequence is TGTGCTAGTGGTTTGGGCAGCTCTGGAGAGACCCAGTACTTC.

This clonotype was counted ten times or more. The rearrangement uses TRBV12-3 or TRBV12-4 and TRBJ1-4; unclear D gene. V lost 7 bases and J 8 bases, leaving 17 bases between the germline ends. The CDR3 length is 14 residues. The CDR3 DNA sequence: TGTGCCAGCACCATAGACCCTCCTGGGGAAAAACTGTTTTTT. Translated, it gives CASTIDPPGEKLFF.